This record looks at one T cell receptor (beta chain) sequence and its context. The target of this receptor is not known. There are no base qualities to consult, and no much larger clone falls within one base. Systemically healthy Caucasian individuals from Russia, 39 in total and aged roughly 6 to 95 years, were included as donors. About 9.6 milliliters of peripheral blood were collected from each donor into EDTA-treated Vacutainer tubes. PBMCs were isolated by Ficoll-Paque density-gradient centrifugation, with at least 6 million obtained per sample. Total RNA was extracted from PBMCs with Trizol reagent, with at least 6 micrograms obtained per sample. For every donor, an aliquot of PBMCs went through flow cytometry to measure the percentages of naive CD45RAhigh/CD27high T cells. Measured from the cysteine to the phenylalanine, the CDR3 is 15 residues long. Only the CDR3 region is kept as DNA, spanning 45 bases read in frame from base 1. V is clipped by 6 bases and J by 9 bases, and the sequence between their germline boundaries is 22 bases long. CDR1 and CDR2 are read off the germline V gene as MGHRA and YSYEKL.

The library was produced with 5' RACE. Sequenced using an Illumina HiSeq 2500. A second PCR of roughly 7 to 11 cycles was performed with a sample-barcoded 5' primer and a J-beta primer mix. A unique molecular identifier was introduced onto each TCR beta cDNA molecule by a template-switch 5' adaptor carrying 12 random nucleotides. At least 3 million CDR3-containing paired-end reads were obtained from each sample. First-strand cDNA synthesis was performed from all RNA using the Mint cDNA synthesis kit, with priming by a TRBC-specific oligonucleotide. All cDNA was treated with uracil-DNA glycosylase and then went through a first 18-cycle PCR with the universal primers M1SS and BC2_uni_R. Concerning the study's data processing: For normalization, 1 million high-quality reads were randomly selected from each sample, with every read carrying a distinct molecular identifier. Reads with shared molecular identifiers were discarded instead of being binned into consensus sequences. MiTCR, set to a Q25 quality threshold and the strictest error-elimination algorithm, was used for CDR3 identification, clonotype clustering and error correction. A nonparametric unseen species model with Euler transformation was used to estimate a lower bound on total TCR beta diversity. TCRdb reprocessed the public reads (quality trimming at Q25 with fastp, clone calling with MiXCR) and kept in-frame beta chains. Each entry is one CDR3 protein sequence, shown with its most common DNA and genes. The V and J calls shown here were made by TCRdb, not taken from the authors' results. This sample is represented by 1.5 million to 2 million distinct CDR3 sequences; roughly 30% of them were singletons. The ten largest clones add up to more than 6% of the sample.

The data are from a study of blood T cells in healthy people across ages (dated by TCRdb to about 2015). For the study in its entirety: In model experiments, template switching captured roughly one uniquely barcoded TCR beta cDNA molecule for every two T cells. To avoid experimental bias, donors of different ages were spread randomly across the sequencing lanes. Donors were grouped into four age groups: young (average roughly 16 years), middle-aged (39), aged (around 60) and long-lived (approximately 81). To track age-related changes in TCR beta repertoire diversity, the study relied on deep sequencing normalized with unique cDNA molecular identifiers. Two additional independent replicas of 1 million unique cDNA reads from the same blood draw were analyzed for two donors (one aged 18 to 30 and one aged 80 or older). Results and caveats for the whole study, not just this receptor: Estimates of total diversity from one million sequenced T cells were regarded as lower bounds and underestimates. Observed TCR beta diversity per million T cells fell roughly linearly with age, and a significant reduction was already apparent by age about 43. Observed TCR beta diversity correlated strongly with the percentage of naive T cells measured by flow cytometry. Since profiling was done on bulk unsorted PBMCs, naive and antigen-experienced compartments could not be conclusively compared. Compared with the aged group, more naive CD4+ T cells, fewer expanded clones and increased TCR diversity were shown by the long-lived group, suggesting age selection. Because donor CMV infection status was unknown, age-related changes in expanded clonotypes were potentially confounded.

Recombination connected TRBV4-1 to TRBJ2-3; the D element might be TRBD1 or TRBD2, as each aligns at 5 bases. Sequencing input: blood. The source is a woman aged 30 to 39 in good health. The CDR3 reads CASSWVGAFSGTQYF. The bases read TGCGCCAGCAGTTGGGTCGGGGCGTTCTCGGGGACGCAGTATTTT.